Below are 28 T cell receptor beta chains sequenced from a single sample in a study of patients and donors after allogeneic stem cell transplantation. TCRdb fed the RT-PCR reads into MiXCR, producing one record per CDR3 protein. Found here are about 230,000 distinct CDR3 sequences, roughly 15% of them singletons; the top ten hold approximately 10%. The source material was blood, either unsorted or a sorted T cell fraction (not recorded which). These TCRs come from a human donor who was either an allogeneic HSCT recipient or a stem cell or donor lymphocyte infusion donor (not recorded which). It is not recorded whose cells these are; they may come from a transplant donor.

In its sample, this clonotype was seen many times. The chain couples TRBV10-3 to TRBJ1-2, with D uncertain. The V end lost 0 bases, the J end lost 6 bases, and 8 bases lay between the germline ends. CDR1 is ENHRY, CDR2 SYGVKD, per germline. This CDR3 is 13 amino acids long. The CDR3 coding sequence is TGTGCCATCAGTGAGTCTTTGGGGAATGGCTACACCTTC. It specifies CAISESLGNGYTF.

This clonotype was counted only a few times. This rearrangement joins TRBV7-8 to TRBJ2-1; 7 nucleotides agree with TRBD1. CDR3 length: 16 residues. V gave up 2 bases and J gave up 5 bases; unmatched junction bases: 9. Germline V gene sequence: CDR1 SGHVS, CDR2 FQNEAQ. CDR3 in DNA: TGTGCCAGCAGCTTAAAATTTTGGGACAGTGACAATGAGCAGTTCTTC. Amino acids: CASSLKFWDSDNEQFF.

This clonotype was picked up a small number of times. The V and J genes are TRBV4-3 and TRBJ1-6, with a tentative D call TRBD1 (5 bases). Between the trimmed V and J ends, which lost 0 bases and 8 bases, there was a span of 11 bases. This CDR3 region has 15 residues. From germline, CDR1 is LGHNA and CDR2 YSLEER. CDR3 protein: CASSQDLGGDSPLHF. The CDR3 nucleotides are TGCGCCAGCAGCCAAGATCTTGGGGGGGATTCACCCCTCCACTTT.

This clonotype has just a few counts. The chain uses TRBV12-5 and TRBJ1-2; the match to TRBD1 covers 8 bases. In germline, CDR1 is LGHNT, CDR2 FRNRAP. The CDR3 covers 13 residues. V lost 6 bases to trimming and J lost 6 bases; unmatched junction nucleotides: 6. In DNA form, the CDR3 reads TGTGCTAGTGGCTACACAGGGGGAGATGGCTACACCTTC. Amino acids: CASGYTGGDGYTF.

This chain joins TRBV10-3 and TRBJ2-7; D uncertain. CDR1 and CDR2 from the germline V gene are ENHRY and SYGVKD. Trimming took 10 bases from V and 0 from J, leaving 10 bases between them. CDR3 length: 12 residues. The CDR3 nucleotides read TGTGCCACGGCGGAGAACTCCTACGAGCAGTACTTC. As protein: CATAENSYEQYF.

The rearrangement links TRBV5-6 to TRBJ2-7; 8 positions agree with TRBD2. The CDR3 extends over 15 amino acids. Per germline, CDR1 SGHDT and CDR2 YYEEEE. V was clipped by 0 bases and J by 6 bases; unmatched bases: 8. The CDR3 region is CASSLGAGGSGEQYF. The CDR3 region has the DNA TGTGCCAGCAGCTTGGGGGCGGGAGGTTCTGGCGAGCAGTACTTC.

Remarks on this clonotype: An end of the junction does not agree with germline; a read error may underlie this. The chain links TRBV7-3 to TRBJ1-4, with unresolved D. The CDR3 runs to 13 residues. CDR1 and CDR2 (germline): SGHTA, FQGTGA. CDR3 DNA: TGTGCCAGCAGCCCCTCTGCTAATGAAAAACTGTCTTTT. It codes for CASSPSANEKLSF.

This clonotype has more than one count but fewer than ten. The chain links TRBV6-5 to TRBJ1-2; 7 nucleotides line up with TRBD1. CDR3 length equals 16 residues. The V gene end was trimmed by 0 bases and the J gene end by 5 bases; junction bases not matched to a gene: 9. In germline, CDR1 is MNHEY, CDR2 SVGAGI. The CDR3 nucleotides are TGTGCCAGCAGTTACTCGAACACCGGGACAGCGTATGGCTACACCTTC. Its protein is CASSYSNTGTAYGYTF.

The CDR3 here is CASSLDHRGQSEKLFF. The CDR3 region has the DNA TGCGCCAGCAGCTTGGACCACAGGGGGCAGAGTGAAAAACTGTTTTTT. This rearrangement joins TRBV5-1 to TRBJ1-4, with TRBD1 identical over 9 bases. The germline gives CDR1 SGHRS, CDR2 YFSETQ. The V segment lost 0 bases and the J segment 7 bases; nucleotides outside the gene matches: 7. This CDR3 comprises 16 residues.

In its sample, this clonotype was seen many times. This chain uses TRBV12-3 or TRBV12-4 with TRBJ1-2; unclear D gene. Trimming took off 4 bases at V and 7 bases at J, with 16 bases between the two ends. The CDR3 length is 14 residues. The CDR3 DNA sequence: TGTGCCAGCAGTTCGGGGATGGTCGGGCTTGGCTACACCTTC. Its translation is CASSSGMVGLGYTF.

This clonotype came up a few times. The chain employs TRBV10-2 and TRBJ2-1, with a tentative D call TRBD2 (5 bases). Per germline, CDR1 WSHSY and CDR2 SAAADI. Deletions cut 7 bases from V and 0 bases from J, with 13 bases between. The CDR3 totals 15 residues. The CDR3 DNA follows: TGCGCCAGCAAAGCAACAGCGGACTCCTACAATGAGCAGTTCTTC. Translated: CASKATADSYNEQFF.

This clonotype was seen a handful of times. The genes are TRBV7-8 and TRBJ2-5; D gene ambiguous. Germline V gene data show CDR1 as SGHVS and CDR2 as FQNEAQ. Trimming took 6 bases from V and 6 from J, leaving 5 bases between them. The CDR3 consists of 10 residues. The CDR3 sequence is CASSTKTQYF. The DNA for the CDR3 is TGTGCCAGCAGTACAAAGACCCAGTACTTC.

The chain joins TRBV6-1 to TRBJ1-5, with 7 bases that match TRBD1. In germline, CDR1 is MNHNS, CDR2 SASEGT. The V and J ends lost 7 bases and 7 bases, in that order; junction bases with no gene match: 10. This CDR3 spans 14 amino acids. CDR3 DNA: TGTGCCAGCATCGAGAGACAGGGCGGGCAGCCCCAGCATTTT. This encodes CASIERQGGQPQHF.

The chain couples TRBV12-3 or TRBV12-4 to TRBJ2-2; TRBD1 agrees at 7 bases. Germline trimming cut 2 bases from V and 4 bases from J; bases unmatched to any gene: 1. The CDR3 contains 14 residues. CDR3 in amino acids: CASSLWTGTGELFF. The CDR3 coding sequence is TGTGCCAGCAGTTTATGGACAGGCACCGGGGAGCTGTTTTTT.

Regarding this clonotype: The junction differs from germline at one of its ends, possibly a read error. J is TRBJ1-2 and V is TRBV6-1; no definite D call. Germline V gene sequence: CDR1 MNHNS, CDR2 SASEGT. The CDR3 has 14 amino acids. CDR3 loop: CASREGSANYGYTF. CDR3 bases: TGTGCCAGCAGGGAAGGGTCAGCTAACTATGGCTACACCTTC.

This sequence joins TRBV14 and TRBJ1-6; D remains unclear. The CDR3 contains 16 residues. V was cut by 0 bases and J by 4 bases, with 10 bases left in between. The V gene's germline CDR1 is SGHDN and CDR2 FVKESK. CDR3 residues: CASSQDLRRYNSPLHF. The CDR3, as DNA: TGTGCCAGCAGCCAAGATCTTCGGCGGTATAATTCACCCCTCCACTTT. Looking up the rest from reference TRBV14 and TRBJ1-6 gives the full variable domain: EAGVTQFPSHSVIEKGQTVTLRCDPISGHDNLYWYRRVMGKEIKFLLHFVKESKQDESGMPNNRFLAERTGGTYSTLKVQPAELEDSGVYFCASSQDLRRYNSPLHFGNGTRLTVT.

The table lists this clonotype with many counts. The chain couples TRBV4-1 to TRBJ1-4, with D unclear. This CDR3 region has 14 residues. From germline, CDR1 is MGHRA and CDR2 YSYEKL. With 0 bases removed from V and 4 bases from J, the gap between germline ends came to 6 bases. Here the CDR3 reads CASSQDGDNEKLFF. CDR3 DNA: TGCGCCAGCAGCCAAGATGGGGATAATGAAAAACTGTTTTTT.

The V and J genes are TRBV2 and TRBJ1-3, with D possibly TRBD1 on 6 matching bases. The CDR3 length is 16 residues. CDR1 and CDR2 from the germline V gene are SNHLY and FYNNEI. Trimming shortened V by 6 bases and J by 0 bases, and 15 bases separated the two germline ends. The CDR3 loop is CASSALTGSSGNTIYF. Here the CDR3 DNA reads TGTGCCAGCAGCGCACTCACAGGGAGCTCTGGAAACACCATATATTTT.

This clonotype was observed many times. The V and J genes are TRBV12-3 or TRBV12-4 and TRBJ1-3; D is ambiguous. Between the trimmed V and J ends, which lost 3 bases and 2 bases, there was a span of 2 bases. This CDR3 has 12 amino acids. The CDR3 DNA sequence: TGTGCCAGCAGTTTCCCTGGAAACACCATATATTTT. The encoded protein is CASSFPGNTIYF.

Worth noting for this clonotype: Since a much larger clone is just one base distant, this may be a read error. The chain has TRBV27 and TRBJ1-2; unclear D gene. Germline V gene lookup returns CDR1 MNHEY and CDR2 SMNVEV (reference sequence). This CDR3 region has 11 residues. V was pared by 9 bases and J by 7 bases, with 12 bases between. The CDR3 loop is CASQGRRGYTF. The CDR3 region has the DNA TGTGCCAGTCAAGGGCGGCGTGGCTACACCTTC.

There are many counts of this clonotype. The chain is built from TRBV12-3 or TRBV12-4 and TRBJ2-7; D ambiguous. This CDR3 has 12 amino acids. The ends were cut back, 6 bases at V and 2 bases at J, with 8 bases in the middle. The CDR3 DNA sequence: TGTGCCAGCAGCACAAACACCTACGAGCAGTACTTC. Its translation: CASSTNTYEQYF.

This clonotype has at least ten counts. The gene calls are TRBV20-1 and TRBJ1-4; no definite D call. This CDR3 region has 14 residues. Germline CDR1 reads DFQATT; CDR2 reads SNEGSKA (reference sequence). V shed 4 bases and J shed 5 bases, with 14 bases lying between them. CDR3 DNA sequence: TGCAGTGCTACGACGTCCCAGTCAAATGAAAAACTGTTTTTT. Translation: CSATTSQSNEKLFF.

This clonotype was seen more than once but under ten times. This chain links TRBV6-1 with TRBJ1-5; D remains ambiguous. Trimming shortened V by 4 bases and J by 0 bases, and 7 bases separated the two germline ends. This CDR3 contains 14 residues. Germline-derived CDR1 and CDR2 are MNHNS and SASEGT. The CDR3: CASSVGNSNQPQHF. CDR3 nucleotides: TGTGCCAGCAGTGTGGGAAATAGCAATCAGCCCCAGCATTTT.

This clonotype was detected a few times. The rearrangement links TRBV3-1 to TRBJ2-1; D is perhaps TRBD1 or TRBD2 (5 bases each). V lost 8 bases, J lost 3 bases, and 17 bases lay in between. The CDR3 contains 15 residues. Germline V CDR1 and CDR2: LGHDT, YNNKEL (reference sequence). The CDR3 region has the DNA TGTGCCAGCCCGGGGCTGTACGACCTCTACAATGAGCAGTTCTTC. Translated: CASPGLYDLYNEQFF.

The rearrangement uses TRBV19 and TRBJ1-2; D possibly corresponds to TRBD1 (5 bases). Between the trimmed V and J ends, which lost 4 bases and 3 bases, there was a span of 6 bases. The CDR3 runs 12 residues. Per germline, CDR1 LNHDA and CDR2 SQIVND (reference sequence). The CDR3 region has the DNA TGTGCCAGTAGTAAAGGGGACTATGGCTACACCTTC. Translation: CASSKGDYGYTF.

This clonotype showed up just a few times. The DNA is omitted, as the CDR3 cannot be located on it reliably, and the CDR3 follows TCRdb's listing. This chain links TRBV7-6 with TRBJ2-2; TRBD2 is the table's D call and was not checked against the DNA. The CDR3 spans 17 amino acids, including both terminal residues. In germline, CDR1 is SGHVS, CDR2 FNYEAQ. This chain's CDR3 is CASSLAAVAGGTGELVF.

This clonotype has just one count. This chain joins TRBV28 and TRBJ2-6, with 8 bases lining up with TRBD1. The length of the CDR3 is 15 residues. CDR1 MDHEN and CDR2 SYDVKM come from the germline V gene. After removal of 5 bases from V and 2 bases from J, the junction contained 2 bases not matched to a gene. As DNA, the CDR3 is TGTGCCAGCAGTCAACAGGGGGCTGGGGCCAACGTCCTGACTTTC. Translated, it gives CASSQQGAGANVLTF.

This rearrangement joins TRBV7-8 to TRBJ1-1, with 8 positions matching TRBD1. The CDR3 contains 18 residues. Germline V CDR1 and CDR2: SGHVS, FQNEAQ. The ends lost 1 base at V and 3 bases at J; junction bases unmatched: 13. In DNA, the CDR3 is TGTGCCAGCAGCTTAGAAGGCAGGGGGCGCTGGTCGGACACTGAAGCTTTCTTT. It is translated as CASSLEGRGRWSDTEAFF.